Shown below are 18 T cell receptor beta chains from a single sample sequenced in a study of blood T cells in healthy people across ages. Using a J-beta primer mix together with a sample-barcoded 5' primer, a second PCR was run for about 6 to 11 cycles. TCRdb recomputed calls from the 5' RACE reads with MiXCR, one row per CDR3 protein. The table records 1,300,000 or so distinct CDR3 sequences, roughly 64% of them present only once. The sequenced material came from blood. The origin of the receptors is a man between 18 and 35 years old in good health.

The rearrangement joins TRBV7-2 to TRBJ2-7, with a possible D match to TRBD1 (6 bases). The CDR3 spans 16 residues. V was cut by 1 base and J by 1 base, with 14 bases left in between. Germline V gene sequence: CDR1 SGHTA, CDR2 FQGNSA. For the CDR3, the DNA is TGTGCCAGCAGCTTAGTTCGGACAGCAACTTCCTACGAGCAGTACTTC. Its translation: CASSLVRTATSYEQYF.

The CDR3 here is CATSRGTGASYEQYF. As DNA, the CDR3 is TGTGCCACCAGCAGAGGGACAGGGGCCTCCTACGAGCAGTACTTC. The chain joins TRBV15 to TRBJ2-7; 9 positions agree with TRBD1. Losses at the gene ends were 1 base for V and 0 bases for J; bases not matched to a gene: 1. Germline V gives CDR1 LNHNV, CDR2 YYDKDF (reference sequence). This CDR3 has 15 residues.

The chain uses TRBV18 and TRBJ1-1, with D perhaps TRBD1 (5 bases). CDR3 length equals 15 residues. Trimming left V 3 bases short and J 1 base short, with 12 bases between. CDR1 is KGHSH and CDR2 is LQKENI in the germline V gene. CDR3 protein: CASSPGVDRNTEAFF. In DNA, the CDR3 is TGTGCCAGCTCACCGGGGGTAGACAGGAACACTGAAGCTTTCTTT.

The chain couples TRBV2 to TRBJ1-2, with TRBD1 matching over 9 bases. The germline CDR1 and CDR2 sequences are SNHLY and FYNNEI. CDR3 length: 14 residues. After removal of 5 bases from V and 7 bases from J, the junction contained 8 bases not matched to a gene. The CDR3 DNA reads as TGTGCCAGCAGTATGGACAGGGGATTTGGTGGCTACACCTTC. Its translation: CASSMDRGFGGYTF. Filled out from reference TRBV2 and TRBJ1-2, the complete variable domain reads EPEVTQTPSHQVTQMGQEVILRCVPISNHLYFYWYRQILGQKVEFLVSFYNNEISEKSEIFDDQFSVERPDGSNFTLKIRSTKLEDSAMYFCASSMDRGFGGYTFGSGTRLTVV.

The chain recombines TRBV28 with TRBJ2-5, with D possibly called TRBD1 or TRBD2 (6 bases each). There are 15 residues in the CDR3. Germline assignment: CDR1 MDHEN and CDR2 SYDVKM. V lost 9 bases, J lost 0 bases, and 17 bases lay in between. The CDR3 DNA sequence: TGTGCCAGTTTAAACAGGGAGGCTGACCAAGAGACCCAGTACTTC. The encoded protein is CASLNREADQETQYF.

The gene calls are TRBV20-1 and TRBJ1-4; tentative D call: TRBD1 (5 bases). This CDR3 has 14 residues. Trimming took 5 bases from V and 5 from J, leaving 15 bases between them. CDR1 and CDR2 from the germline V gene are DFQATT and SNEGSKA (reference sequence). The CDR3 sequence: CSAESQGVNEKLFF. The CDR3 DNA sequence: TGCAGTGCTGAGAGCCAGGGAGTCAATGAAAAACTGTTTTTT.

The V and J genes are TRBV3-1 and TRBJ2-6; 7 nucleotides match TRBD1. CDR1 is LGHDT and CDR2 is YNNKEL in the germline V gene (reference sequence). The J segment lost 0 bases and the V segment lost 6 bases, leaving 5 bases of the junction unmatched. CDR3 size: 16 residues. In DNA, the CDR3 is TGTGCCAGCAGGCAGACAGGGCCCTCTGGGGCCAACGTCCTGACTTTC. Its protein product is CASRQTGPSGANVLTF. Full variable domain (remainder filled in from reference TRBV3-1 and TRBJ2-6): DTAVSQTPKYLVTQMGNDKSIKCEQNLGHDTMYWYKQDSKKFLKIMFSYNNKELIINETVPNRFSPKSPDKAHLNLHINSLELGDSAVYFCASRQTGPSGANVLTFGAGSRLTVL.

The J gene is TRBJ2-5, the V gene TRBV11-2, with D perhaps being TRBD1 or TRBD2 (5 bases each). CDR1 and CDR2 from the germline V gene are SGHAT and FQNNGV. There are 15 residues in the CDR3. Trimming removed 1 base at V and 11 bases at J, with 20 bases between. CDR3 bases: TGTGCCAGCAGCTTAGTTGGTGGGACGGATTTTGAGCAGTACTTC. It encodes CASSLVGGTDFEQYF.

This clonotype has a handful of counts. V and J are TRBV4-3 and TRBJ2-1; tentatively, D is TRBD2 (6 bases). CDR1 and CDR2 from the germline V gene are LGHNA and YSLEER. This CDR3 comprises 16 residues. Trimming left V 0 bases short and J 6 bases short, with 15 bases between. The CDR3 sequence is CASSQEHMGGINEQFF. The CDR3 nucleotides read TGCGCCAGCAGCCAAGAACATATGGGGGGTATCAATGAGCAGTTCTTC.

In its sample, this clonotype was seen a few times. This chain uses TRBV20-1 with TRBJ2-4, with 8 nucleotides matching TRBD2. The junction had 11 bases not matched to a gene; V was cut back by 5 bases and J by 5 bases. The germline V gene has CDR1 DFQATT and CDR2 SNEGSKA (reference sequence). The CDR3 is 15 residues long. Here the CDR3 reads CSAGPTAGVENIQYF. The CDR3 DNA reads as TGCAGTGCTGGGCCGACAGCGGGGGTGGAAAACATTCAGTACTTC.

The chain links TRBV7-2 to TRBJ2-3; D not certain. The germline V gene encodes CDR1 SGHTA and CDR2 FQGNSA. Deletions cut 0 bases from V and 0 bases from J, with 7 bases between. The CDR3 has 15 amino acids. CDR3 nucleotide sequence: TGTGCCAGCAGCTTAGCCGATACTAGCACAGATACGCAGTATTTT. This encodes CASSLADTSTDTQYF.

The CDR3 sequence is CASSEDRVEGETDTQYF. The CDR3 DNA is TGTGCCAGCAGTGAAGACAGAGTCGAGGGGGAGACAGATACGCAGTATTTT. The chain employs TRBV6-1 and TRBJ2-3, with D possibly matching TRBD1 (6 bases). Trimming shortened V by 1 base and J by 3 bases, and 17 bases separated the two germline ends. This CDR3 is 17 amino acids long. CDR1 and CDR2 (germline): MNHNS, SASEGT.

The V call is TRBV27, the J call TRBJ2-6, with unresolved D. Trimming removed 2 bases at V and 4 bases at J, with 9 bases between. The germline CDR1 and CDR2 sequences are MNHEY and SMNVEV (reference sequence). This CDR3 region has 15 residues. This chain's CDR3 is CASSLLVSGANVLTF. The CDR3 nucleotides are TGTGCCAGCAGTTTACTGGTCTCGGGGGCCAACGTCCTGACTTTC.

The chain links TRBV28 to TRBJ1-5; D call uncertain. This CDR3 is built from 11 residues. Germline assignment: CDR1 MDHEN and CDR2 SYDVKM. CDR3 coding DNA: TGTGTCGCAGGAGGCAATCAGCCCCAGCATTTT. This translates into CVAGGNQPQHF.

This chain links TRBV15 with TRBJ2-4; perhaps TRBD1 as D (6 bases). The end of the DNA is better explained by TRBJ2-7, so the J call may be wrong. CDR1 and CDR2 (germline): LNHNV, YYDKDF (reference sequence). The CDR3 is 19 residues long. The CDR3 DNA reads as TGTGCCACCAGCAGAGATGCATGGACAGCGGTACTAGGGGCCGACGAGCAGTACTTC. Translating gives CATSRDAWTAVLGADEQYF.

The chain employs TRBV3-1 and TRBJ2-4, with D hard to call. V gave up 4 bases and J gave up 1 base, with 2 bases separating them. CDR3 size: 12 residues. CDR1 is LGHDT, CDR2 YNNKEL, per germline (reference sequence). Here the CDR3 reads CASSRAKNIQYF. In nucleotides, the CDR3 is TGTGCCAGCAGCCGGGCCAAAAACATTCAGTACTTC.

This clonotype showed up just once. The chain couples TRBV20-1 to TRBJ2-1, with 13 bases that match TRBD2. Per the germline V gene, CDR1 is DFQATT and CDR2 is SNEGSKA (reference sequence). The CDR3 loop spans 16 amino acids. V gave up 3 bases and J gave up 2 bases; unmatched junction bases: 4. The CDR3 nucleotides are TGCAGTGCTAGTTTGGGACTAGCGGGGCCCTACAATGAGCAGTTCTTC. Encoded protein: CSASLGLAGPYNEQFF.

V usage is TRBV12-3 or TRBV12-4 and J usage is TRBJ2-1, with D uncertain. V lost 5 bases and J 5 bases, leaving 19 bases between the germline ends. The CDR3 runs 16 residues. For the CDR3, the DNA is TGTGCCAGCAGTCCGATTTCACGATATTTGAACAATGAGCAGTTCTTC. This gives the protein CASSPISRYLNNEQFF.